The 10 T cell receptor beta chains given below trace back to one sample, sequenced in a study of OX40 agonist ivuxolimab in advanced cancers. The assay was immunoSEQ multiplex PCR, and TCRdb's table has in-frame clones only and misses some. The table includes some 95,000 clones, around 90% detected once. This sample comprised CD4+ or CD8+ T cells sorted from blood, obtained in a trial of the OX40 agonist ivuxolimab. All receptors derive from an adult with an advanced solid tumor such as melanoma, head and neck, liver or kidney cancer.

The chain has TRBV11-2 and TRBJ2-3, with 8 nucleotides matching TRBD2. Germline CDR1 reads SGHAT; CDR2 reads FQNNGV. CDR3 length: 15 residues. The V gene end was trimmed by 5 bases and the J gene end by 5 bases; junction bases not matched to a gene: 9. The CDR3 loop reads CASSKAGAREDTQYF. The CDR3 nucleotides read TGTGCCAGCAGCAAAGCGGGGGCGCGGGAAGATACGCAGTATTTT.

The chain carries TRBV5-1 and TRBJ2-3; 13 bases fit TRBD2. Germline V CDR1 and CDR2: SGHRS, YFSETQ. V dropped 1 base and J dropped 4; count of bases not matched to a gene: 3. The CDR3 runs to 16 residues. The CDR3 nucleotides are TGCGCCAGCAGCTTGCAACTAGCGGGGGGGTCAGATACGCAGTATTTT. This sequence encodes CASSLQLAGGSDTQYF.

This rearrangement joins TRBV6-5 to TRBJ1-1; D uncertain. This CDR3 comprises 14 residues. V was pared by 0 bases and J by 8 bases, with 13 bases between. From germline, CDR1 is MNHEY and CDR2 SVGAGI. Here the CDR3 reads CASSYSNPEREAFF. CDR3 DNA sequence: TGTGCCAGCAGTTACTCGAATCCGGAGAGAGAAGCTTTCTTT.

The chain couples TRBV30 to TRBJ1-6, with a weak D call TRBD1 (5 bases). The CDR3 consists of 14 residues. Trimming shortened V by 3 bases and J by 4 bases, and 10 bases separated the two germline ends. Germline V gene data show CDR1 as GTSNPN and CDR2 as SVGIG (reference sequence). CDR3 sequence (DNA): TGTGCCTGGAGGGGGGGAGTTTATAATTCACCCCTCCACTTT. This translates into CAWRGGVYNSPLHF.

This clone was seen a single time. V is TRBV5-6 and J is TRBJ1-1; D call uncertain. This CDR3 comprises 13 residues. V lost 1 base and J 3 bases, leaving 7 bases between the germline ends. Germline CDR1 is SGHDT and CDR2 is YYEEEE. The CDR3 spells CASSLKRDTEAFF. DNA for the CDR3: TGTGCCAGCAGCTTGAAAAGGGACACTGAAGCTTTCTTT.

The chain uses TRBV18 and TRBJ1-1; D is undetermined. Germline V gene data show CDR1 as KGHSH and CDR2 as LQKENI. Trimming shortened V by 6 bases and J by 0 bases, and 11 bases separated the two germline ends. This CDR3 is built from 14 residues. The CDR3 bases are TGTGCCAGCTCCCTGGCCTTAATGAACACTGAAGCTTTCTTT. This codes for CASSLALMNTEAFF.

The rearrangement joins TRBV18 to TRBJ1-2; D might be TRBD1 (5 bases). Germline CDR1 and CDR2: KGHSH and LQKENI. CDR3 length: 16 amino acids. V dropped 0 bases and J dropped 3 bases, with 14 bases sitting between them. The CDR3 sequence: CASSPPSRGGDYGYTF. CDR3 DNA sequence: TGTGCCAGCTCACCACCGTCTCGGGGCGGCGACTATGGCTACACCTTC.

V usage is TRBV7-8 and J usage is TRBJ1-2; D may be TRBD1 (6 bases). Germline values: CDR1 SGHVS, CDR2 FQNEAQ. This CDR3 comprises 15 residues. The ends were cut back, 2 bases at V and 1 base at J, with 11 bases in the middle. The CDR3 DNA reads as TGTGCCAGCAGCTTACGCAGGGGTAATAACTATGGCTACACCTTC. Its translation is CASSLRRGNNYGYTF. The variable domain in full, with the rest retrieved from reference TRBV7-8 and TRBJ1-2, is GAGVSQSPRYKVAKRGQDVALRCDPISGHVSLFWYQQALGQGPEFLTYFQNEAQLDKSGLPSDRFFAERPEGSVSTLKIQRTQQEDSAVYLCASSLRRGNNYGYTFGSGTRLTVV.

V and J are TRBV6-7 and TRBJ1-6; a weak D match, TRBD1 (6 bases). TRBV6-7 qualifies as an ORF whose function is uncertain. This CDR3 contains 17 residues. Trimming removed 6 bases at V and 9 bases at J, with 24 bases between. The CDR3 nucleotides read TGTGCCAGCAGGCCCCGATCTGTGTTTGGGGGCGGTTCACCCCTCCACTTT. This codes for CASRPRSVFGGGSPLHF.

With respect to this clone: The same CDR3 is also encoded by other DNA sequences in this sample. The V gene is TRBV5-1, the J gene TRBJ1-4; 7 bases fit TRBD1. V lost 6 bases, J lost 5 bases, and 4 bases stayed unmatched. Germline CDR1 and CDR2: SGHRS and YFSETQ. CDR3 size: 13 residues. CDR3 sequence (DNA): TGCGCCAGCAAACAGGGGACCAATGAAAAACTGTTTTTT. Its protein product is CASKQGTNEKLFF. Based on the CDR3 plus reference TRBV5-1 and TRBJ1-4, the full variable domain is KAGVTQTPRYLIKTRGQQVTLSCSPISGHRSVSWYQQTPGQGLQFLFEYFSETQRNKGNFPGRFSGRQFSNSRSEMNVSTLELGDSALYLCASKQGTNEKLFFGSGTQLSVL.